The rows below give T cell receptor beta chains drawn from one sample of a study of T cell responses to AZD1222 COVID-19 vaccine. Sequenced by immunoSEQ multiplex PCR; TCRdb stores in-frame clones only, minus some. The sample holds 150,000 or so clones, about 90% seen once. Sequenced material: peripheral blood, taken on day 0 of AZD1222 vaccination. Receptors were obtained from an adult in good health. The conserved cysteine and the conserved F or W are not part of the CDR3 here. Each record gives: V gene, D gene, CDR3 protein. A D gene is named only where the DNA matches it firmly.

TRBV18 - ASSPLEGSGKSYNEQF
TRBV4-2 - ASSQDLGTRGNTIY
TRBV2 - ASAPRGSSRTDTQY
TRBV14 - ASSQDHWKFRRETQY
TRBV30 - AWSLDSNQPQH
TRBV7-8 - ASSFFPSRSSGSNQPQH
TRBV19 - ASSIETGETSNQPQH
TRBV7-2 - ASSRQETQY
TRBV28 TRBD1 ASSSWDRADEKLF
TRBV23-1 - ASAGNYGYT
TRBV13 TRBD2 ASSPLAGGPNEQF
TRBV4-3 TRBD2 ASSQEWGGGADDTQY
TRBV27 - ASRRRASWDTEAF
TRBV6-5 - ASSSFLSQIYGYT
TRBV27 - ASSSRTRNYEQY
TRBV19 - ASSSPTASNSPLH
TRBV5-4 - ASSLNVGVSYEQY
TRBV19 - ASSIYKVGVPNQPQH
TRBV5-6 TRBD2 ASSSPGSGGSTDTQY
TRBV9 - ASSDTNRAANSPLH
TRBV6-5 - ASSSGVGTEAF
TRBV28 - ASSSTVPREQF
TRBV2 TRBD1 ASSADRYQETQY
TRBV28 - ASTSQGPNYGYT
TRBV4-1 - ASSQGSWGQPQH
TRBV9 - ASSVGRASYGYT
TRBV27 - ASSFAGYNEQF
TRBV6-1 - ASSETPGTNYGYT
TRBV7-6 TRBD1 ASSYPGQGWPKSETQY
TRBV4-1 - ASKSAPSTDTQY
TRBV12-3/TRBV12-4 TRBD1 ASNGQGGTEAF
TRBV9 TRBD2 ASSVAGRHGTSGPYNEQF
TRBV2 - ASSERGGDMNTEAF
TRBV6-6 - ASSAHRDSNTEAF
TRBV6-2/TRBV6-3 TRBD2 ASSYIGASGGSYNEQF
TRBV27 TRBD2 ASSSTSGGVNEQY
TRBV13 - ASSLNRRNTEAF
TRBV9 - ASSVGGADQPQH
TRBV21-1 - ASSVRGTDSYEQY
TRBV6-2/TRBV6-3 - ASSYPAEGYT
TRBV4-3 TRBD2 ASRPLYGGASPNTGELF
TRBV4-1 TRBD2 ASSLAGTSGVNQY
TRBV7-9 - ASSPTDLETQY
TRBV18 TRBD1 ASSPSRGTNYGYT
TRBV19 TRBD1 ASSIRTGWDIQY